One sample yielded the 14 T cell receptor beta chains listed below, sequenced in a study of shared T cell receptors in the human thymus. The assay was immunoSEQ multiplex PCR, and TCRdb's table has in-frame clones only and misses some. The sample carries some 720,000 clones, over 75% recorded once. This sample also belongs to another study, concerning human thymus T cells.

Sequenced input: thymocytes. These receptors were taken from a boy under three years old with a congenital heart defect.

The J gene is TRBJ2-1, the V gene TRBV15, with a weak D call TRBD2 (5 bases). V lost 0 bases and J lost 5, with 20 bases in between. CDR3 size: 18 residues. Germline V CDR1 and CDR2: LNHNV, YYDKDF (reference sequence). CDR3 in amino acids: CATSREVRGLGKDNEQFF. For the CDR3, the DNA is TGTGCCACCAGCAGAGAGGTACGGGGTTTGGGAAAGGACAATGAGCAGTTCTTC.

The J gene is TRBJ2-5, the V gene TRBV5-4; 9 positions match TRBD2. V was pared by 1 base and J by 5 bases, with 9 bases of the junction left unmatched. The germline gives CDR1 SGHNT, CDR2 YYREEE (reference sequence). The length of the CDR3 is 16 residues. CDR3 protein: CASSLRGRTSAETQYF. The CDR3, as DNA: TGTGCCAGCAGCTTGAGGGGTCGGACTAGCGCGGAGACCCAGTACTTC. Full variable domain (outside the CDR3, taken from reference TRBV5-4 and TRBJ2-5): ETGVTQSPTHLIKTRGQQVTLRCSSQSGHNTVSWYQQALGQGPQFIFQYYREEENGRGNFPPRFSGLQFPNYSSELNVNALELDDSALYLCASSLRGRTSAETQYFGPGTRLLVL.

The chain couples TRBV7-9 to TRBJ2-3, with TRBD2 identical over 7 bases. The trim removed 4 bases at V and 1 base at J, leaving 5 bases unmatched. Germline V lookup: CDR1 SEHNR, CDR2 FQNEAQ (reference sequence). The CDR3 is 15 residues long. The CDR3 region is CASSWGGSRTDTQYF. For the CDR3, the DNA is TGTGCCAGCAGCTGGGGGGGTTCTCGCACAGATACGCAGTATTTT.

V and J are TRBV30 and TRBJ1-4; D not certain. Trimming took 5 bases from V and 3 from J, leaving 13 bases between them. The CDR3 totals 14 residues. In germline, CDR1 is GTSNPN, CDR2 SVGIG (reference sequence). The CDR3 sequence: CAWRSGLPNEKLFF. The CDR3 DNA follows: TGTGCCTGGCGATCCGGACTCCCTAATGAAAAACTGTTTTTT.

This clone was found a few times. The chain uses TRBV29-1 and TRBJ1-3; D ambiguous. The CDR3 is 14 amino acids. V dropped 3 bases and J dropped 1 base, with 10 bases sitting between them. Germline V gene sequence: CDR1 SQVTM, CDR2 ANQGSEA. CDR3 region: CSVEEGLSGNTIYF. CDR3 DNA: TGCAGCGTTGAGGAGGGCCTATCTGGAAACACCATATATTTT. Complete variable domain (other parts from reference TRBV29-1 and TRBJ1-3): SAVISQKPSRDICQRGTSLTIQCQVDSQVTMMFWYRQQPGQSLTLIATANQGSEATYESGFVIDKFPISRPNLTFSTLTVSNMSPEDSSIYLCSVEEGLSGNTIYFGEGSWLTVV.

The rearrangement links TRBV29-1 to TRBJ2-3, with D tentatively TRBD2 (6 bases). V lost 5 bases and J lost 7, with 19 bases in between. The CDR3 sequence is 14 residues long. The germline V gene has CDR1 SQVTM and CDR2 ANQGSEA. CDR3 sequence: CSVPTSPGPNTQYF. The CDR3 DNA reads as TGCAGCGTTCCAACTAGCCCAGGCCCAAATACGCAGTATTTT.

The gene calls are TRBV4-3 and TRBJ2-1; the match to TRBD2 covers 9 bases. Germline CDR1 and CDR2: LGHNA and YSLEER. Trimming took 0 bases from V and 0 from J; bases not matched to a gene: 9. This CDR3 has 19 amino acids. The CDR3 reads CASSQDRSSGDFSYNEQFF. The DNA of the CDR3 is TGCGCCAGCAGCCAAGATAGGTCTAGCGGGGACTTCTCCTACAATGAGCAGTTCTTC.

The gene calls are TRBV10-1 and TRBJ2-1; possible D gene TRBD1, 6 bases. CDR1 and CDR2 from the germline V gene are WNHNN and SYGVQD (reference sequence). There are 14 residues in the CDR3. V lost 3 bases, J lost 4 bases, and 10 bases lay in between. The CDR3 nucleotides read TGCGCCAGCAGTGAAGGGGGACATTACAATGAGCAGTTCTTC. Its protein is CASSEGGHYNEQFF.

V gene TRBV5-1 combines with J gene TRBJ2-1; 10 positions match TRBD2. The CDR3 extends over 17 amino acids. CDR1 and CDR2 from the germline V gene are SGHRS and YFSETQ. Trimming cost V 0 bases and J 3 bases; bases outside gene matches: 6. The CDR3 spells CASSLAGTSDYYNEQFF. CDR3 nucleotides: TGCGCCAGCAGCTTGGCCGGGACTAGCGATTACTACAATGAGCAGTTCTTC.

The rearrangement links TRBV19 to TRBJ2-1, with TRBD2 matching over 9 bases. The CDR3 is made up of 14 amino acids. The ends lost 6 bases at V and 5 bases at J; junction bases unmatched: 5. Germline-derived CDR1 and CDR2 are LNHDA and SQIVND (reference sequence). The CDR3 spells CASSRLADDNEQFF. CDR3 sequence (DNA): TGTGCCAGTAGCAGACTAGCGGATGACAATGAGCAGTTCTTC.

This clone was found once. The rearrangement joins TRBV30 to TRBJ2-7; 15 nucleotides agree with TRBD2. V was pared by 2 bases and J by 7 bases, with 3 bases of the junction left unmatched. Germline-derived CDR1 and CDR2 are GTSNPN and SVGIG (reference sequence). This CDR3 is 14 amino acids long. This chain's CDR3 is CAWSRGLAGGEQYF. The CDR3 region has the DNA TGTGCCTGGAGTCGAGGACTAGCGGGAGGGGAGCAGTACTTC.

The CDR3 sequence is CAVNRALNEKLFF. The CDR3 bases are TGTGCCGTTAACAGGGCCCTTAATGAAAAACTGTTTTTT. The genes are TRBV15 and TRBJ1-4; TRBD1 is a possible D gene (6 bases). The germline CDR1 and CDR2 sequences are LNHNV and YYDKDF (reference sequence). The CDR3 has 13 residues. With 11 bases removed from V and 4 bases from J, the gap between germline ends came to 14 bases.

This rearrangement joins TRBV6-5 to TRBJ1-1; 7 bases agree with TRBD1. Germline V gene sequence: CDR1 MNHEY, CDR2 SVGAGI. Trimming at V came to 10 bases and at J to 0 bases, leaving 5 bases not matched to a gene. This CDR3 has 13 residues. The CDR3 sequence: CATNRGLNTEAFF. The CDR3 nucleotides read TGTGCCACCAACAGGGGCCTGAACACTGAAGCTTTCTTT.

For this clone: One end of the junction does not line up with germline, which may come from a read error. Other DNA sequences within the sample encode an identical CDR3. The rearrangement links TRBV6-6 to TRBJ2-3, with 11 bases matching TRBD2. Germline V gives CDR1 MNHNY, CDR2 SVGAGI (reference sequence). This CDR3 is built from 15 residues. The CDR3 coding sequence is TGCGCCAGCAGTCCCGGGACTAGCGGTAATGTTACGCAGTATTTT. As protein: CASSPGTSGNVTQYF.